The entry below describes one T cell receptor (beta chain). Use of 60 Vbeta and 13 Jbeta primers characterized the PCR. The table came from immunoSEQ multiplex PCR; TCRdb's copy has only in-frame clones and leaves some out. The profile shows roughly 88,000 clones, approximately 70% of them singletons. The sample originates from a study of cytomegalovirus exposure and HLA in healthy donors. The specimen was PBMCs. This sequence originates from a man aged 50 to 60 in good health and CMV-seronegative.

Here the CDR3 DNA reads TGTGCCAGCGCGGGGGGCAATTCACCCCTCCACTTT. This gives the protein CASAGGNSPLHF. The chain links TRBV28 to TRBJ1-6; D perhaps matches TRBD1 (6 bases). The CDR3 is made up of 12 amino acids. Germline CDR1 MDHEN, CDR2 SYDVKM. V lost 8 bases, J lost 7 bases, and 9 bases lay in between. Variable domain in full (rest from reference TRBV28 and TRBJ1-6): DVKVTQSSRYLVKRTGEKVFLECVQDMDHENMFWYRQDPGLGLRLIYFSYDVKMKEKGDIPEGYSVSREKKERFSLILESASTNQTSMYLCASAGGNSPLHFGNGTRLTVT.